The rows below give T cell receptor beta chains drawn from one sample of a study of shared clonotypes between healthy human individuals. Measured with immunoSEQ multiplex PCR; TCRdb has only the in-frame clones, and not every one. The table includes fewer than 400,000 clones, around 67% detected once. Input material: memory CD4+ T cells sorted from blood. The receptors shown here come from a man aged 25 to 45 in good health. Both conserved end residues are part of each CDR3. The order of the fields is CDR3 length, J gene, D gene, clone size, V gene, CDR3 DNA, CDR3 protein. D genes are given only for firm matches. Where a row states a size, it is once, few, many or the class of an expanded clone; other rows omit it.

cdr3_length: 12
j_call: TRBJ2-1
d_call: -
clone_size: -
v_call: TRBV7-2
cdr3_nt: TGTGCGAGTCGCCGGGCAGGGGATGAGCAGTTCTTC
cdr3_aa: CASRRAGDEQFF

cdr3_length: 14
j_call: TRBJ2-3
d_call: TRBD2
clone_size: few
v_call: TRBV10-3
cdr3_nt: TGTGCCATCCGACTAGCGGGGGACACAGATACGCAGTATTTT
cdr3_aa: CAIRLAGDTDTQYF

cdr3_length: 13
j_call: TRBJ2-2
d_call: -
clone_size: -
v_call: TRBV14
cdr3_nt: TGTGCCAGCAGCGCCCGGTATACCGGGGAGCTGTTTTTT
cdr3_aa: CASSARYTGELFF

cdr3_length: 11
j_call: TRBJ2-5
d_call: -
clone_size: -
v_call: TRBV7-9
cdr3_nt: TGTGCCAGCAGCTTTTCTGAGACCCAGTACTTC
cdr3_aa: CASSFSETQYF

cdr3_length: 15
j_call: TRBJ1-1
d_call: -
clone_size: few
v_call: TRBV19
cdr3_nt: TGTGCCAGTAGTATAGTCCCCCTATGGAACACTGAAGCTTTCTTT
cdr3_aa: CASSIVPLWNTEAFF

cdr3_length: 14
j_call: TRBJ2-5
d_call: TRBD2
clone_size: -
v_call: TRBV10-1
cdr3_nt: TGCGCCAGTACACCGGGACTAGCGTCGGAGACCCAGTACTTC
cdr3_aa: CASTPGLASETQYF

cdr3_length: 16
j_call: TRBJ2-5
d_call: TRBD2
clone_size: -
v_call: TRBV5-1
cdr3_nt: TGCGCCAGCCAGGGACTAGCGGGAGTCTCGCAAGAGACCCAGTACTTC
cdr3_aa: CASQGLAGVSQETQYF

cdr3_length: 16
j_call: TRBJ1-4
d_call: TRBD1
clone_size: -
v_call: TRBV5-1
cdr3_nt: TGCGCCAGCAGCTTGTTCGAGACAGGGGGAAATGAAAAACTGTTTTTT
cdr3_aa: CASSLFETGGNEKLFF

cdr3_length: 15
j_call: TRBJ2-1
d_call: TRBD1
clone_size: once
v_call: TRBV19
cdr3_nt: TGTGCCAGTAGCAAGGGACAGGGGAACCACAATGAGCAGTTCTTC
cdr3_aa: CASSKGQGNHNEQFF

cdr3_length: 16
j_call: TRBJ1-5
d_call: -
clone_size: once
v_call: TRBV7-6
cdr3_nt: TGTGCCAGCAGCTTAGGGTCCCTAAGTAGCAATCAGCCCCAGCATTTT
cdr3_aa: CASSLGSLSSNQPQHF

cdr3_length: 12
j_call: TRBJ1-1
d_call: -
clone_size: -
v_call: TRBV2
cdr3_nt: TGTGCCAGCAACCGACATGACGACGAAGCTTTCTTT
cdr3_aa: CASNRHDDEAFF

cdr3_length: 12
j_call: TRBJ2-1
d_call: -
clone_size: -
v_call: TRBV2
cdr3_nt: TGTGCCAGCAGTGAACCCCCTCCTGGTCAGTTCTTC
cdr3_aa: CASSEPPPGQFF

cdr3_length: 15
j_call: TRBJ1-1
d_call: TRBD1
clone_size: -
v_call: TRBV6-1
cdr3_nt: TGTGCCAGCAGGGGTGGGCAGGGGGAGAACACTGAAGCTTTCTTT
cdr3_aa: CASRGGQGENTEAFF

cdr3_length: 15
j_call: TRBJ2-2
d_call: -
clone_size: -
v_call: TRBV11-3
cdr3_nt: TGTGCCAGCAGCTCTAGCGTCCGGAACACCGGGGAGCTGTTTTTT
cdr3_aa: CASSSSVRNTGELFF

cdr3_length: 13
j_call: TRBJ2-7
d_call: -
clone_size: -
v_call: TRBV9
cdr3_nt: TGTGCCAGCAGCGGCGGGGCAAACTACGAGCAGTACTTC
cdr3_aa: CASSGGANYEQYF

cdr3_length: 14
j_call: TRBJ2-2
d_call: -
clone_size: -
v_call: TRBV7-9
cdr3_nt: TGTGCCAGCAGCTCGATCGGGGGATCCGGGGAGCTGTTTTTT
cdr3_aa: CASSSIGGSGELFF

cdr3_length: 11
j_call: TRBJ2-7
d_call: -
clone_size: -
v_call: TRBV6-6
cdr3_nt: TGTGCCAGCCGGTTGTCCTACGAGCAGTACTTC
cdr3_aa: CASRLSYEQYF

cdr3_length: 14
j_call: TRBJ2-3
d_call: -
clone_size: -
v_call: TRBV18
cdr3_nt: TGTGCCAGCTCACCAGCTAGAGGGGCGGATACGCAGTATTTT
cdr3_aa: CASSPARGADTQYF

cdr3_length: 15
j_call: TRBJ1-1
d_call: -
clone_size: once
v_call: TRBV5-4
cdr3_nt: TGTGCCAGCAGCTACCAACAGGGACGGAACACTGAAGCTTTCTTT
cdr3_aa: CASSYQQGRNTEAFF

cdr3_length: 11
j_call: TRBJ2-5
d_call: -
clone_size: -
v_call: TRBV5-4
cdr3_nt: TGTGCCACCCGTCGGGGAGAGACCCAGTACTTC
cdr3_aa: CATRRGETQYF

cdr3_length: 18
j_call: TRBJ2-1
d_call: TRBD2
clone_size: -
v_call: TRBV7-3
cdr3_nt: TGTGCCAGCAGCTCAGGACTAGCGGGAGGGCCGTGGGTTTTTGAGCAGTTCTTC
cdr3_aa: CASSSGLAGGPWVFEQFF

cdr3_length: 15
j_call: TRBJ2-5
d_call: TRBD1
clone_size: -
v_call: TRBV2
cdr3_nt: TGTGCCAGCAGTGAAAGACAGGGTGGTTATGAGACCCAGTACTTC
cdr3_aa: CASSERQGGYETQYF

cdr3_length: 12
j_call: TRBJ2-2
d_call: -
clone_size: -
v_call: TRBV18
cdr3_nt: TGTGCCAGCTCACCCGAAACTAGGGAGCTGTTTTTT
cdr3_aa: CASSPETRELFF

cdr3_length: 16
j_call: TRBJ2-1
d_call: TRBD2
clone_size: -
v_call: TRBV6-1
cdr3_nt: TGTGCCAGCAGTGAGGGTGCGGGAGGGCCCTACAATGAGCAGTTCTTC
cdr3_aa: CASSEGAGGPYNEQFF

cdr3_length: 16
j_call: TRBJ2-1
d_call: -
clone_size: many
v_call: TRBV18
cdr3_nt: TGTGCCAGCTCACCCTCTCGCGGAAGCTCCTACAATGAGCAGTTCTTC
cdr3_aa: CASSPSRGSSYNEQFF

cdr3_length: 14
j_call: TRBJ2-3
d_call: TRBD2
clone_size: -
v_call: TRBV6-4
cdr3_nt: TGTGCCAGCAGCACTAGCGGGAGCACAGATACGCAGTATTTT
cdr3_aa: CASSTSGSTDTQYF

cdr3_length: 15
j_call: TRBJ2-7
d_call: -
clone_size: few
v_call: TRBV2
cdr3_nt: TGTGCCAGCAGTGAATCATATTTGACCCGGGAGGAGCAGTACTTC
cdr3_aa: CASSESYLTREEQYF

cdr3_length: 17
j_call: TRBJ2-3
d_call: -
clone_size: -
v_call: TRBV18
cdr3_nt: TGTGCCAGCTCTCCTGGCGAGCACAGACCCCCCCCCGATACGCAGTATTTT
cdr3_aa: CASSPGEHRPPPDTQYF

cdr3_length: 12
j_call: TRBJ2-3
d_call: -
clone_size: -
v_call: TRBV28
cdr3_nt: TGTGCCAGCAGTTCTTCTCTTTATACGCAGTATTTT
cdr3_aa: CASSSSLYTQYF

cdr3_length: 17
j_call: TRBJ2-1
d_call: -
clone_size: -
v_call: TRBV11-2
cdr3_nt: TGTGCCAGCAGCTTAGGCCTTCTGGACGGAGGGTACAATGAGCAGTTCTTC
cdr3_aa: CASSLGLLDGGYNEQFF

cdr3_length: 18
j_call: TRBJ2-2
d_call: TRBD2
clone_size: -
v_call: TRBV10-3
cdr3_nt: TGTGCCATCAGCGGACTAGCGGGAGGAATATCGAACACCGGGGAGCTGTTTTTT
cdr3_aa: CAISGLAGGISNTGELFF

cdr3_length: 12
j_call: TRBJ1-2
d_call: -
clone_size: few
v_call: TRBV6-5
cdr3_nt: TGTGCCAGCAGTCCACAGGGACGTGGCTACACCTTC
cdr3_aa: CASSPQGRGYTF

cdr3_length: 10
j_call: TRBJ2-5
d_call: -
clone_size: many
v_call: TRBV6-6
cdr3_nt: TGTGCCACAGGGACCGAGACCCAGTACTTC
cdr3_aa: CATGTETQYF

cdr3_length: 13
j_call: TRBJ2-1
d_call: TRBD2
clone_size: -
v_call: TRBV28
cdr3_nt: TGTGCCACAGCGGGAGCCGGTAGAAATGAGCAGTTCTTC
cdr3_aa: CATAGAGRNEQFF

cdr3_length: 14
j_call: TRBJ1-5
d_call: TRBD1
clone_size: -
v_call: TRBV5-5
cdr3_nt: TGTGCCAGCAACCTACAGGGGGCCGGCCAGCCCCAGCATTTT
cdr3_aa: CASNLQGAGQPQHF

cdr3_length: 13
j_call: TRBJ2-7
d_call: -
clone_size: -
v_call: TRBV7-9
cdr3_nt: TGTGCCAGCAGCGACGGACGAGGCTACGAGCAGTACTTC
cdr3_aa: CASSDGRGYEQYF

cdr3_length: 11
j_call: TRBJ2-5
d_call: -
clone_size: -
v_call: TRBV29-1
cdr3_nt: TGCAGCGTTGAGGCGGTGGAGACCCAGTACTTC
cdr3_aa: CSVEAVETQYF

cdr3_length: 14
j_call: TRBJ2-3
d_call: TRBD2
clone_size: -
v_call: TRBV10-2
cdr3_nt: TGCGCCAGCAGAGGGACTACCCACACAGATACGCAGTATTTT
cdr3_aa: CASRGTTHTDTQYF

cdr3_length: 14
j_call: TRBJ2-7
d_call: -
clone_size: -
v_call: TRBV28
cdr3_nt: TGTGCCAGCAGTTTATTTTCCCGGTCCTACGAGCAGTACTTC
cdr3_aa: CASSLFSRSYEQYF